The sequence of this TCR beta chain was determined in a study of blood T cells in healthy people across ages. General study results and limits: Not knowing donor CMV status may have confounded expanded clonotype changes.

Each donor was a healthy Caucasian individual from Russia, aged about 6 to 100. Turning to this clonotype: The antigen is undetermined. The junction shows a germline mismatch at one end, possibly a read error.

This CDR3 spans 19 amino acids. Germline V gene data show CDR1 as DFQATT and CDR2 as SNEGSKA (reference sequence). With a J-beta primer mix and a sample-barcoded 5' primer, a second PCR ran roughly 7 to 11 cycles. TCRdb passed the 5' RACE reads through MiXCR, listing each CDR3 protein once. The sample holds 910,000 or so distinct CDR3 sequences; roughly 51% are singletons and the top ten take about a fifth. The receptor was derived from a woman aged 60 to 75 in good health. The sequencing sample was made of blood. The chain recombines TRBV20-1 with TRBJ2-1; TRBD2 matches 13 bases. For the CDR3, the DNA is TGCAGTGCTAGAGTTTTAGGACTAGCGGGAGCCAACTCCTACAATGAGCGGTTCTTC. Translating it yields CSARVLGLAGANSYNERFF.